This T cell receptor (beta chain) was sequenced for a study of human T cells and chemical hapten exposure. General study points: TCRs exceeding a frequency of 1 in 1000 stayed unchanged under DPC sensitization.

The time point: patch test 2, 6 weeks after DPC sensitization. Noted treatment: therapeutic diphenylcyclopropenone sensitization with weekly scalp DPC. Investigators collected blood before applying each patch test. V lost 7 bases to trimming and J lost 5 bases, with 6 bases between them. Germline V gene data show CDR1 as MNHEY and CDR2 as SVGEGT. This CDR3 has 11 amino acids. TCRdb re-derived calls from the RACE reads in MiXCR, one entry per CDR3 protein. The sample has 85,000 to 100,000 distinct CDR3 sequences, approximately 11% seen once. Turning to this clonotype: Its antigen is still unknown.

The chain is built from TRBV6-2 or TRBV6-3 and TRBJ2-4; D is unclear. The receptor was derived from a middle-aged man with alopecia areata. Some clones in this sample may be carry-over from other donors' samples. The sample consisted of whole blood, taken in connection with sensitization to the hapten diphenylcyclopropenone (DPC). CDR3 in DNA: TGTGCCAGCAAGGTGGAAAACATTCAGTACTTC. This sequence encodes CASKVENIQYF.